The rows below give T cell receptor beta chains drawn from one sample of a study of early stage breast cancer tumors. Some clones are missing from TCRdb's copy, which holds only in-frame ones; the method was immunoSEQ multiplex PCR. The repertoire consists of around 10,000 clones, with roughly 70% occurring once and the leading ten covering around 7%. The material sequenced was breast tumor tissue. These TCRs come from a person aged 45-60 years with breast cancer. Each CDR3 is given with its conserved first and last residue. D genes are given only for firm matches. Expanded clones are given a class, and other clones once, few, many or no size at all.

length | J | D | size | V | CDR3 | DNA
16 | TRBJ1-1 | - | - | TRBV7-3 | CASSRLQHRVDTEAFF | TGTGCCAGCAGCCGCCTCCAACACCGGGTCGACACTGAAGCTTTCTTT
15 | TRBJ1-5 | TRBD1 | once | TRBV11-2 | CASSLGQGLNQPQHF | TGTGCCAGCAGCTTAGGACAGGGGCTGAATCAGCCCCAGCATTTT
12 | TRBJ2-7 | TRBD2 | - | TRBV6-5 | CASREVGGEQYF | TGTGCCAGCCGCGAGGTGGGGGGGGAGCAGTACTTC
15 | TRBJ2-3 | - | - | TRBV14 | CASSQEGQPTDTQYF | TGTGCCAGCAGCCAAGAAGGCCAACCCACAGATACGCAGTATTTT
15 | TRBJ2-3 | - | - | TRBV7-8 | CASSLPPQPTDTQYF | TGTGCCAGCAGCTTACCCCCCCAACCTACAGATACGCAGTATTTT
14 | TRBJ1-1 | - | - | TRBV4-1 | CASSRDFSNTEAFF | TGCGCCAGCAGCCGGGACTTTTCGAACACTGAAGCTTTCTTT
17 | TRBJ1-4 | TRBD1 | - | TRBV5-1 | CASSFDRDATTNEKLFF | TGCGCCAGCAGCTTCGACAGGGACGCCACAACTAATGAAAAACTGTTTTTT
15 | TRBJ1-1 | TRBD1 | - | TRBV7-2 | CASSKDRDSLTEAFF | TGTGCCAGCAGCAAAGACCGGGACAGCCTCACTGAAGCTTTCTTT
14 | TRBJ2-3 | - | - | TRBV18 | CASSRQLSTDTQYF | TGTGCCAGCTCACGACAGCTGAGCACAGATACGCAGTATTTT
15 | TRBJ1-1 | TRBD1 | - | TRBV19 | CASSNTVTGGGEAFF | TGTGCCAGTAGTAATACCGTGACAGGGGGTGGTGAAGCTTTCTTT
14 | TRBJ2-3 | - | - | TRBV5-1 | CASRTRGPTDTQYF | TGCGCCAGCAGAACCAGGGGCCCCACAGATACGCAGTATTTT
13 | TRBJ2-1 | - | - | TRBV9 | CASSVSRQSEQFF | TGTGCCAGCAGCGTAAGCCGACAGTCGGAGCAGTTCTTC
14 | TRBJ2-7 | TRBD2 | - | TRBV18 | CASSPQAGASEQYF | TGTGCCAGCTCACCACAAGCGGGAGCTAGCGAGCAGTACTTC
14 | TRBJ2-3 | - | - | TRBV9 | CASSEGTDQDTQYF | TGTGCCAGCAGCGAGGGGACGGACCAAGATACGCAGTATTTT
15 | TRBJ2-3 | - | medium-sized | TRBV5-1 | CASSLHRVDSDTQYF | TGCGCCAGCAGCTTGCACAGGGTCGACTCAGATACGCAGTATTTT
14 | TRBJ2-5 | - | - | TRBV7-6 | CASSPDGGRTGNYF | TGTGCCAGCAGCCCGGACGGGGGTCGGACTGGGAACTACTTC
14 | TRBJ2-7 | - | - | TRBV28 | CASSLGRAYYEQYF | TGTGCCAGCAGTTTGGGTAGGGCGTACTACGAGCAGTACTTC
13 | TRBJ2-3 | - | - | TRBV5-6 | CASSRAGTDTQYF | TGTGCCAGTTCTCGGGCAGGTACAGATACGCAGTATTTT
14 | TRBJ2-5 | - | - | TRBV11-2 | CASRADGVWETQYF | TGTGCCAGCAGGGCCGACGGGGTTTGGGAGACCCAGTACTTC
15 | TRBJ2-1 | TRBD2 | - | TRBV11-3 | CASSLGLAVHNEQFF | TGTGCCAGCAGCTTAGGGCTAGCGGTCCACAATGAGCAGTTCTTC
11 | TRBJ2-1 | - | - | TRBV2 | CASTPGNEQFF | TGTGCCAGCACTCCTGGGAATGAGCAGTTCTTC
14 | TRBJ1-4 | - | - | TRBV6-5 | CASSLVATNEKLFF | TGTGCCAGCAGCCTAGTAGCGACTAATGAAAAACTGTTTTTT
15 | TRBJ1-4 | - | - | TRBV15 | CATSRDRATNEKLFF | TGTGCCACCAGCAGAGACAGGGCAACTAATGAAAAACTGTTTTTT
14 | TRBJ1-1 | - | - | TRBV5-1 | CASSLGDGNTEAFF | TGCGCCAGCAGCTTGGGGGACGGGAACACTGAAGCTTTCTTT
14 | TRBJ1-1 | TRBD1 | - | TRBV6-5 | CASRGQGQNTEAFF | TGTGCCAGCAGAGGACAGGGCCAGAACACTGAAGCTTTCTTT
17 | TRBJ1-2 | - | - | TRBV27 | CASTTRGSGLANYGYTF | TGTGCCAGCACCACCCGGGGTAGTGGGCTGGCTAACTATGGCTACACCTTC
15 | TRBJ2-7 | TRBD2 | - | TRBV5-1 | CASSSNPGLAYEQYF | TGCGCCAGCAGCTCCAACCCGGGACTAGCATACGAGCAGTACTTC
14 | TRBJ1-1 | - | - | TRBV5-6 | CASSSLAGNTEAFF | TGTGCCAGCAGCTCCTTAGCAGGGAACACTGAAGCTTTCTTT
15 | TRBJ2-2 | - | - | TRBV5-6 | CASSFFSGSAGELFF | TGTGCCAGCAGCTTTTTTTCGGGGAGCGCCGGGGAGCTGTTTTTT
14 | TRBJ2-5 | - | - | TRBV28 | CASTGDSAGETQYF | TGTGCCAGCACCGGAGACAGCGCCGGCGAGACCCAGTACTTC
15 | TRBJ2-7 | TRBD1 | - | TRBV19 | CASSQPGGEFYEQYF | TGTGCCAGTAGTCAGCCAGGGGGCGAATTCTACGAGCAGTACTTC
14 | TRBJ1-5 | - | - | TRBV30 | CAWSVQGFDQPQHF | TGTGCCTGGAGTGTACAGGGTTTCGATCAGCCCCAGCATTTT
16 | TRBJ1-1 | TRBD1 | - | TRBV5-1 | CASSIGQGSWNTEAFF | TGCGCCAGCAGCATAGGACAGGGGTCATGGAACACTGAAGCTTTCTTT
14 | TRBJ2-1 | - | large | TRBV4-3 | CASSQDVNYNEQFF | TGCGCCAGCAGCCAAGATGTTAACTACAATGAGCAGTTCTTC
16 | TRBJ1-1 | - | - | TRBV5-1 | CASSLDRAALDTEAFF | TGCGCCAGCAGCTTGGACAGGGCGGCTCTAGACACTGAAGCTTTCTTT
14 | TRBJ2-2 | - | - | TRBV6-4 | CASSGQFHTGELFF | TGTGCCAGCTCCGGACAGTTTCACACCGGGGAGTTGTTTTTT
15 | TRBJ1-1 | - | - | TRBV19 | CASRQMGGSNTEAFF | TGTGCCAGTAGACAAATGGGGGGGTCAAACACTGAAGCTTTCTTT
15 | TRBJ2-3 | TRBD2 | - | TRBV19 | CASSMAGGWTDTQYF | TGTGCCAGTAGTATGGCGGGAGGGTGGACAGATACGCAGTATTTT
19 | TRBJ2-7 | TRBD1 | - | TRBV7-8 | CASSLNTAGTGLRSYEQYF | TGTGCCAGCAGCTTAAACACAGCCGGGACAGGGTTACGATCCTACGAGCAGTACTTC
18 | TRBJ2-2 | TRBD1 | - | TRBV5-1 | CASSYGRGQGWNTGELFF | TGCGCCAGCAGCTATGGCCGGGGACAGGGCTGGAACACCGGGGAGCTGTTTTTT
14 | TRBJ1-1 | - | few | TRBV29-1 | CSVERGEVNTEAFF | TGCAGCGTTGAAAGGGGGGAAGTGAACACTGAAGCTTTCTTT
11 | TRBJ2-7 | - | few | TRBV29-1 | CSVLEGLEQYF | TGCAGCGTTCTGGAGGGTTTAGAGCAGTACTTC
13 | TRBJ1-1 | - | - | TRBV11-2 | CASSLTSLYEAFF | TGTGCCAGCAGCTTGACAAGCCTCTATGAAGCTTTCTTT
14 | TRBJ2-3 | - | - | TRBV4-3 | CASSQDRTVNTQYF | TGCGCCAGCAGCCAAGATCGGACAGTCAATACGCAGTATTTT
13 | TRBJ1-5 | - | once | TRBV5-6 | CASSIQGQGPQHF | TGTGCCAGCAGCATACAGGGTCAAGGGCCCCAGCATTTT
15 | TRBJ1-2 | - | few | TRBV4-2 | CASSQDQRKNYGYTF | TGTGCCAGCAGCCAAGATCAGCGAAAGAACTATGGCTACACCTTC
13 | TRBJ1-2 | - | - | TRBV27 | CASTAGGRNGYTF | TGTGCCAGCACCGCCGGGGGGCGAAACGGCTACACCTTC
14 | TRBJ2-1 | - | few | TRBV9 | CASSVGQGYNEQFF | TGTGCCAGCAGCGTAGGGCAGGGGTACAATGAGCAGTTCTTC
18 | TRBJ2-3 | - | - | TRBV10-3 | CAISESTRTGMSTDTQYF | TGTGCCATCAGTGAGTCGACTCGGACGGGGATGAGCACAGATACGCAGTATTTT
13 | TRBJ1-6 | - | medium-sized | TRBV6-5 | CASSYYRESPLHF | TGTGCCAGCAGTTATTATCGGGAATCACCCCTCCACTTT
15 | TRBJ2-2 | TRBD1 | - | TRBV9 | CASSRTGGGTGELFF | TGTGCCAGCAGCCGAACAGGGGGAGGAACCGGGGAGCTGTTTTTT
14 | TRBJ1-6 | TRBD1 | few | TRBV6-1 | CASRGDSDNSPLHF | TGTGCCAGCAGGGGGGACAGCGATAATTCACCCCTCCACTTT
14 | TRBJ2-3 | TRBD2 | - | TRBV4-3 | CASSRREATDTQYF | TGCGCCAGCAGCCGGCGGGAGGCCACAGATACGCAGTATTTT
13 | TRBJ1-1 | - | few | TRBV6-5 | CASTSRGYTEAFF | TGTGCCAGCACTTCTAGAGGGTACACTGAAGCTTTCTTT
13 | TRBJ2-7 | TRBD2 | - | TRBV19 | CASSMGTSGSPSF | TGTGCCAGTAGTATGGGGACTAGCGGGAGTCCGTCCTTC
17 | TRBJ2-2 | - | - | TRBV7-9 | CASSPRTGLSNTGELFF | TGTGCCAGCAGCCCTAGAACCGGGTTATCGAACACCGGGGAGCTGTTTTTT
16 | TRBJ2-3 | - | - | TRBV5-6 | CASSLVLQGSTDTQYF | TGTGCCAGCAGCTTGGTTTTACAGGGAAGCACAGATACGCAGTATTTT
13 | TRBJ1-2 | - | - | TRBV5-6 | CASSLDAGRGYTF | TGTGCCAGCAGCTTGGATGCAGGGCGCGGCTACACCTTC